This record looks at one T cell receptor beta chain sequence and its context. What it binds is not known. The time point is: persistent/refractory GD, antithyroid drugs over 5 years with positive TRAb. Extracted RNA from PBMCs served as the source of the TCR library. EDTA tubes held 9 to 10 milliliters of peripheral blood from each patient. The data are from a study of regulatory T cells in long-lasting Graves disease. iRepertoire HTBI primers and Arm-PCR of CDR3 regions built TCR beta libraries. TCRdb reanalysed the multiplex PCR reads using MiXCR and keeps one entry per CDR3 protein. Of some 340,000 distinct CDR3 sequences in the sample, roughly 24% are singletons; the top ten hold less than 30%. Germline CDR1 and CDR2: MDHEN and SYDVKM. The germline V and J ends were trimmed by 3 bases and 4 bases, with 25 bases remaining between them. This CDR3 region has 18 residues. Study results and limitations: With persistent disease, TRBV28, TRBJ1-2 and TRBJ2-5 were the favored segments. TCR diversity was lower in persistent Graves' patients than in newly diagnosed ones.

The sequencing here drew on peripheral blood mononuclear cells (PBMCs), taken when the disease was refractory, from a patient treated with antithyroid drugs. The TCR sequence derives from a woman aged 40 to 55 with Graves disease. V and J are TRBV28 and TRBJ2-7; no reliable D call. CDR3 DNA: TGTGCCAGCAGTTTGGTGGGGTCGGACGGAAAGACTGGATACGAGCAGTACTTC. Translating gives CASSLVGSDGKTGYEQYF.